This TCR beta chain was recorded in a study of T cell repertoires in cytomegalovirus infection. Study background: Indications of both CMV infection and matching HLA type were provided by public TCR beta signatures.

TCRdb itself ran the reads through MiXCR, one entry per CDR3 protein. The table has fewer than 550,000 distinct CDR3 sequences, approximately 17% seen once. The CDR3 length is 17 residues. V gave up 2 bases and J gave up 7 bases, with 21 bases separating them. Germline lookup yields CDR1 MDHEN and CDR2 SYDVKM. General observations from the study: Across the ex vivo response, the dominant clonotypes were HLA-C-restricted CMV-specific TCR beta clonotypes.

This clonotype showed up many times. Its antigen is as yet unknown. Sequencing was done on a sample of CD8+ T cells from PBMCs. The rearrangement joins TRBV28 to TRBJ1-5; D may be TRBD1 (6 bases). This clonotype was sampled from a human donor in good health (CMV status not recorded). Some clones in this sample may be carry-over from other donors' samples. DNA for the CDR3: TGTGCCAGCAGTTTAACGACCCCCGACAGGAACCAACAGCCCCAGCATTTT. It translates to CASSLTTPDRNQQPQHF.